This T cell receptor (beta chain) originates from a study of blood T cell repertoires in COVID-19. This CDR3 comprises 15 residues. V dropped 4 bases and J dropped 1; count of bases not matched to a gene: 2. Germline lookup yields CDR1 MGHRA and CDR2 YSYEKL. Sequenced by immunoSEQ multiplex PCR; TCRdb stores in-frame clones only, minus some. The profile shows under 95,000 clones, about 80% of them singletons. The sequenced material came from peripheral blood. The clonotype was recovered from a man in his fifties or sixties with active or convalescent COVID-19. The V call is TRBV4-1, the J call TRBJ2-2, with TRBD1 matching over 8 bases. The CDR3 sequence: CASSPGTGNTGELFF. CDR3 nucleotide sequence: TGCGCCAGCAGCCCCGGGACAGGGAACACCGGGGAGCTGTTTTTT.